The next 20 T cell receptor beta chains were all read from a single sample in a study of T cells after yellow fever vaccination. TCRdb redid the calling of the 5' RACE reads with MiXCR, one entry per CDR3 protein. The sample lists around 340,000 distinct CDR3 sequences; more than 8.5% were seen once. The sample here was PBMCs, taken on the day of the first yellow fever vaccination. All receptors come from a man younger than 35 who received the YFV17D yellow fever vaccine.

The chain's CDR3 is CASHDAGGSYEQYF. In DNA, the CDR3 is TGCGCCAGCCATGACGCGGGGGGTTCCTACGAGCAGTACTTC. V and J are TRBV4-1 and TRBJ2-7; 8 nucleotides line up with TRBD2. CDR1 and CDR2 from the germline V gene are MGHRA and YSYEKL. The trim removed 8 bases at V and 1 base at J, leaving 7 bases unmatched. This CDR3 is built from 14 residues.

The V and J genes are TRBV4-2 and TRBJ2-3, with 10 bases fitting TRBD2. V was clipped by 5 bases and J by 6 bases; unmatched bases: 8. The CDR3 length is 15 residues. Germline loops: CDR1 LGHNA, CDR2 YNFKEQ. The CDR3 sequence: CASSSERGGLDTQYF. CDR3 bases: TGTGCCAGCAGCTCGGAGCGGGGGGGCCTGGATACGCAGTATTTT.

This clonotype has a handful of counts. The chain uses TRBV11-2 and TRBJ2-1; 7 bases are a match to TRBD2. The V gene end was trimmed by 5 bases and the J gene end by 6 bases; junction bases not matched to a gene: 13. The V gene's germline CDR1 is SGHAT and CDR2 FQNNGV. The CDR3 is 16 residues long. The CDR3: CASSPRGSREGNEQFF. The CDR3 DNA is TGTGCCAGCAGCCCACGGGGGAGCAGGGAGGGCAATGAGCAGTTCTTC.

This clonotype has more than one count but fewer than ten. The chain has TRBV29-1 and TRBJ2-3; D call uncertain. The CDR3 runs 14 residues. V dropped 0 bases and J dropped 3 bases, with 10 bases sitting between them. Germline V gene data show CDR1 as SQVTM and CDR2 as ANQGSEA. CDR3 sequence reads: CSVEELWATDTQYF. CDR3 sequence (DNA): TGCAGCGTTGAAGAGTTATGGGCAACAGATACGCAGTATTTT.

This clonotype was found many times. Here the CDR3 reads CASSLDPRNEQYV. Here the CDR3 DNA reads TGTGCCAGCAGCCTAGATCCCCGGAACGAGCAGTACGTC. The V and J genes are TRBV7-9 and TRBJ2-7; D is uncertain. This CDR3 is built from 13 residues. The V gene lost 5 bases and the J gene lost 5 bases, with 13 bases spanning the gap. Per the germline V gene, CDR1 is SEHNR and CDR2 is FQNEAQ (reference sequence).

This chain uses TRBV7-2 with TRBJ1-5, with D possibly matching TRBD1 (6 bases). The CDR3 totals 16 residues. Trimming took 1 base from V and 6 from J, leaving 16 bases between them. The V gene's germline CDR1 is SGHTA and CDR2 FQGNSA. The CDR3 spells CASSLDSGRGGQPQHF. DNA for the CDR3: TGTGCCAGCAGCTTAGATAGCGGCAGGGGTGGTCAGCCCCAGCATTTT.

The chain combines TRBV29-1 with TRBJ2-7; 7 nucleotides match TRBD1. V lost 7 bases and J lost 2; bases outside the gene matches: 5. The CDR3 extends over 12 amino acids. CDR1 and CDR2 (germline): SQVTM, ANQGSEA. The CDR3 region has the DNA TGCAGCGCGCGACAGGGACCCTACGAGCAGTACTTC. It encodes CSARQGPYEQYF.

The gene calls are TRBV7-9 and TRBJ2-1, with 8 nucleotides matching TRBD2. The CDR3 has 15 residues. The germline gives CDR1 SEHNR, CDR2 FQNEAQ (reference sequence). With 4 bases clipped from V and 8 bases from J, the junction kept 10 bases outside the gene matches. As DNA, the CDR3 is TGTGCCAGCAGCTCCCGGGGGGGGTGGGGGCATGAGCAGTTCTTC. It yields the protein CASSSRGGWGHEQFF.

This clonotype was counted a few times. The V and J genes are TRBV5-1 and TRBJ2-3, with TRBD2 matching 12 bases. V shed 6 bases and J 4 bases; nucleotides not matched to a gene: 9. This CDR3 has 16 residues. Germline-derived CDR1 and CDR2 are SGHRS and YFSETQ. The CDR3 protein is CASNSGTSGFSDTQYF. The CDR3 DNA follows: TGCGCCAGCAACTCCGGGACTAGCGGGTTCTCAGATACGCAGTATTTT.

The chain links TRBV4-1 to TRBJ1-5, with TRBD1 as a possible D gene (5 bases). Deletions cut 5 bases from V and 11 bases from J, with 16 bases between. The CDR3 is made up of 13 amino acids. Germline V gene lookup returns CDR1 MGHRA and CDR2 YSYEKL. In nucleotides, the CDR3 is TGCGCCAGCAGCGCGGGGGGTGGTGATTCCCAGCATTTT. It yields the protein CASSAGGGDSQHF.

V usage is TRBV11-3 and J usage is TRBJ2-5, with 7 bases identical to TRBD1. The CDR3 extends over 14 amino acids. With 5 bases clipped from V and 3 bases from J, the junction kept 6 bases outside the gene matches. Germline V gives CDR1 SGHNT, CDR2 YENEEA. The CDR3 bases are TGTGCCAGCAGCCAAACGACAGGGAAAGAGACCCAGTACTTC. Protein sequence: CASSQTTGKETQYF. Full variable domain (remainder filled in from reference TRBV11-3 and TRBJ2-5): EAGVVQSPRYKIIEKKQPVAFWCNPISGHNTLYWYLQNLGQGPELLIRYENEEAVDDSQLPKDRFSAERLKGVDSTLKIQPAELGDSAVYLCASSQTTGKETQYFGPGTRLLVL.

This clonotype has at least ten counts. The rearrangement joins TRBV20-1 to TRBJ2-2, with no clear D. The CDR3 is 13 residues long. V was trimmed by 3 bases and J by 3 bases, leaving 8 bases between them. CDR1 is DFQATT and CDR2 is SNEGSKA in the germline V gene (reference sequence). The CDR3 loop is CSASEPDTGELFF. CDR3 sequence (DNA): TGCAGTGCTAGCGAGCCGGACACCGGGGAGCTGTTTTTT.

There are a few counts of this clonotype. The chain combines TRBV6-1 with TRBJ2-1; 9 bases fit TRBD2. This CDR3 region has 14 residues. Germline V gene sequence: CDR1 MNHNS, CDR2 SASEGT. V lost 5 bases and J lost 7; bases outside the gene matches: 6. The DNA of the CDR3 is TGTGCCAGCAGTCCCGGGACTAGCCCGAATGAGCAGTTCTTC. Translating it yields CASSPGTSPNEQFF.

This clonotype was observed a handful of times. This rearrangement joins TRBV7-9 to TRBJ1-2; D gene ambiguous. This CDR3 region has 14 residues. Germline CDR1 is SEHNR and CDR2 is FQNEAQ (reference sequence). V was cut by 3 bases and J by 2 bases, with 10 bases left in between. CDR3 protein: CASSLIGRNYGYTF. For the CDR3, the DNA is TGTGCCAGCAGCTTGATCGGGAGGAACTATGGCTACACCTTC.

The gene calls are TRBV13 and TRBJ2-6; D call uncertain. Per the germline V gene, CDR1 is PRHDT and CDR2 is FYEKMQ (reference sequence). The CDR3 consists of 16 residues. Trimming shortened V by 5 bases and J by 0 bases, and 11 bases separated the two germline ends. CDR3 DNA: TGTGCCAGCAGCCCCCGTCTATACTCTGGGGCCAACGTCCTGACTTTC. Protein: CASSPRLYSGANVLTF.

There are many counts of this clonotype. The chain is built from TRBV20-1 and TRBJ2-1; D gene ambiguous. Germline assignment: CDR1 DFQATT and CDR2 SNEGSKA (reference sequence). The CDR3 consists of 13 residues. Trimming stripped 2 bases from V and 8 bases from J, with 13 bases between. The CDR3 region has the DNA TGCAGTGCTAGAAAAACCAACCAGGATGAGCAGTTCTTC. Encoded protein: CSARKTNQDEQFF.

Many counts were recorded for this clonotype. CDR3 in DNA: TGCGCCAGCAGCCAGGGTGCGACAGGGTTTGTCTCTGGGGCCAACGTCCTGACTTTC. This gives the protein CASSQGATGFVSGANVLTF. The chain combines TRBV4-1 with TRBJ2-6; 7 nucleotides align to TRBD1. This CDR3 comprises 19 residues. Trimming took 3 bases from V and 0 from J; bases not matched to a gene: 11. Germline V lookup: CDR1 MGHRA, CDR2 YSYEKL.

Comment on this clonotype: A clone one base away is much larger, so this may be a read error. This chain links TRBV7-2 with TRBJ1-1, with 9 bases that match TRBD1. The CDR3 has 12 amino acids. Germline trimming cut 5 bases from V and 8 bases from J; bases unmatched to any gene: 3. Germline V gene sequence: CDR1 SGHTA, CDR2 FQGNSA. The CDR3 bases are TGTGCCAGCAGCCGGGACAGGGAGGAAGCTTTCTTT. Amino acid sequence: CASSRDREEAFF.

The chain carries TRBV5-1 and TRBJ2-5; TRBD1 matches at 9 bases. The CDR3 length is 17 residues. The ends lost 2 bases at V and 4 bases at J; junction bases unmatched: 12. The germline CDR1 and CDR2 sequences are SGHRS and YFSETQ. The CDR3 here is CASSLKLGQGGSETQYF. CDR3 nucleotide sequence: TGCGCCAGCAGCTTAAAACTGGGACAGGGAGGATCAGAGACCCAGTACTTC.

The rearrangement joins TRBV11-2 to TRBJ1-4; D perhaps matches TRBD1 (5 bases). Per the germline V gene, CDR1 is SGHAT and CDR2 is FQNNGV. The V end was cut by 5 bases, the J end by 0 bases, with 25 bases between. CDR3 length: 20 residues. The CDR3 sequence is CASSPGRRGALWPTNEKLFF. CDR3 DNA: TGTGCCAGCAGCCCAGGGAGGCGCGGGGCCCTATGGCCAACTAATGAAAAACTGTTTTTT.